One and the same sample provided the 12 T cell receptor beta chains below, sequenced in a study of blood T cell repertoires in COVID-19. Data came from immunoSEQ multiplex PCR; TCRdb stores just in-frame clones and leaves some out. The repertoire holds just over 300,000 clones, roughly 90% seen once, with more than 8.5% in the top ten. Sequenced: PBMCs or T cells enriched from blood (not recorded which). The receptors stem from a woman in her late teens or twenties who had recovered from COVID-19.

CDR3: CASSSRGQDYGYTF. The CDR3 DNA is TGTGCCAGCAGCTCCAGGGGCCAGGACTATGGCTACACCTTC. The chain links TRBV7-2 to TRBJ1-2; the D gene is possibly TRBD1 (6 bases). Germline V gene sequence: CDR1 SGHTA, CDR2 FQGNSA. V was cut by 4 bases and J by 3 bases, with 12 bases left in between. The CDR3 loop spans 14 amino acids.

The genes are TRBV5-4 and TRBJ2-5; a weak D match, TRBD2 (6 bases). Germline CDR1 reads SGHNT; CDR2 reads YYREEE (reference sequence). V was pared by 5 bases and J by 3 bases, with 14 bases between. CDR3 size: 14 residues. The CDR3 region has the DNA TGTGCCAGCAGGGAAACTAGCTCCGAAGAGACCCAGTACTTC. It encodes CASRETSSEETQYF.

The gene calls are TRBV30 and TRBJ1-1; D remains ambiguous. There are 12 residues in the CDR3. The V end was cut by 2 bases, the J end by 0 bases, with 4 bases between. Germline loops: CDR1 GTSNPN, CDR2 SVGIG (reference sequence). The CDR3 coding sequence is TGTGCCTGGAGTTACATGAACACTGAAGCTTTCTTT. It yields the protein CAWSYMNTEAFF.

This clone was seen just once. V gene TRBV27 combines with J gene TRBJ2-7; maybe TRBD2 (6 bases). Germline V gene lookup returns CDR1 MNHEY and CDR2 SMNVEV (reference sequence). This CDR3 is 18 amino acids long. V was clipped by 0 bases and J by 3 bases, with 21 bases between them. The CDR3 sequence is CASSLSQARGASYYEQYF. Here the CDR3 DNA reads TGTGCCAGCAGTTTATCCCAGGCCCGCGGGGCCAGTTACTACGAGCAGTACTTC.

The V gene is TRBV2, the J gene TRBJ1-1; D unclear. Trimming shortened V by 7 bases and J by 7 bases, and 25 bases separated the two germline ends. The CDR3 is made up of 16 amino acids. The germline V gene encodes CDR1 SNHLY and CDR2 FYNNEI. In DNA, the CDR3 is TGTGCCAGCAATTTTCTCCGTTCGGAGGGTGTTGATGAAGCTTTCTTT. Translated: CASNFLRSEGVDEAFF.

The CDR3: CASSLAANSYNEQFF. In DNA, the CDR3 is TGCGCCAGCAGCTTAGCGGCCAACTCCTACAATGAGCAGTTCTTC. V gene TRBV5-1 combines with J gene TRBJ2-1; D might be TRBD2 (5 bases). Germline loops: CDR1 SGHRS, CDR2 YFSETQ. The CDR3 is made up of 15 amino acids. Trimming removed 2 bases from V and 0 bases from J, with 9 bases in between.

The chain employs TRBV29-1 and TRBJ1-1; D is possibly TRBD1 (6 bases). Germline loops: CDR1 SQVTM, CDR2 ANQGSEA. CDR3 size: 13 residues. With 1 base removed from V and 6 bases from J, the gap between germline ends came to 12 bases. The CDR3 DNA is TGCAGCGTTGAAGTGGGGGCTTGGGCTGAAGCTTTCTTT. Amino acid sequence: CSVEVGAWAEAFF. Full variable domain (remainder filled in from reference TRBV29-1 and TRBJ1-1): SAVISQKPSRDICQRGTSLTIQCQVDSQVTMMFWYRQQPGQSLTLIATANQGSEATYESGFVIDKFPISRPNLTFSTLTVSNMSPEDSSIYLCSVEVGAWAEAFFGQGTRLTVV.

This clone is a singleton in its sample. This rearrangement joins TRBV2 to TRBJ1-2; TRBD1 is a possible D gene (6 bases). Germline CDR1 SNHLY, CDR2 FYNNEI. This CDR3 spans 12 amino acids. Trimming shortened V by 8 bases and J by 2 bases, and 9 bases separated the two germline ends. The DNA of the CDR3 is TGTGCCAGCCAGACAGGCAACTATGGCTACACCTTC. It codes for CASQTGNYGYTF.

The chain links TRBV9 to TRBJ2-1; tentatively, D is TRBD1 (6 bases). Germline V gene lookup returns CDR1 SGDLS and CDR2 YYNGEE. V lost 1 base and J lost 7, with 9 bases in between. The CDR3 spans 13 residues. For the CDR3, the DNA is TGTGCCAGCAGCGTACTACAGGGAAATGAGCAGTTCTTC. It codes for CASSVLQGNEQFF. Full variable domain (rest looked up from reference TRBV9 and TRBJ2-1): DSGVTQTPKHLITATGQRVTLRCSPRSGDLSVYWYQQSLDQGLQFLIQYYNGEERAKGNILERFSAQQFPDLHSELNLSSLELGDSALYFCASSVLQGNEQFFGPGTRLTVL.

CDR3 in amino acids: CASSLSRLRTGELFF. CDR3 in DNA: TGCGCCAGCAGCCTGTCGAGGTTGAGGACCGGGGAGCTGTTTTTT. This chain joins TRBV4-3 and TRBJ2-2; D unresolved. Germline CDR1 and CDR2: LGHNA and YSLEER. V lost 4 bases, J lost 5 bases, and 14 bases lay in between. The length of the CDR3 is 15 residues.

This chain joins TRBV12-3 or TRBV12-4 and TRBJ2-3; D not certain. The CDR3 is 10 residues long. Trimming stripped 3 bases from V and 7 bases from J, with 2 bases between. The CDR3 is CASSFNTQYF. The DNA for the CDR3 is TGTGCCAGCAGTTTTAATACGCAGTATTTT.

This clone was recorded once. This chain connects TRBV19 to TRBJ2-3, with TRBD2 matching 8 bases. The CDR3 is made up of 17 amino acids. Germline lookup yields CDR1 LNHDA and CDR2 SQIVND (reference sequence). The V segment lost 3 bases and the J segment 3 bases; nucleotides outside the gene matches: 11. The CDR3 bases are TGTGCCAGTAGTATTCCCTCCCCGGGACTAGAGACAGATACGCAGTATTTT. It translates to CASSIPSPGLETDTQYF.